This T cell receptor (beta chain) was recorded in a study of T cell repertoires in cytomegalovirus infection (dated by TCRdb to about 2019). About the study as a whole: Recently identified HLA-C-restricted CMV epitopes, whose presentation resists viral immunomodulation, were targeted by peptide stimulations together with well-studied HLA-B-restricted epitopes. Donor HLA type was relevant to the analysis, because carriage of CMV infection together with the matching HLA type was indicated by public TCR beta signatures.

The label giving this sample's treatment or condition can be read as: in vitro stimulation with specific CMV peptide epitopes to enrich CMV-specific T cells. The CDR3 measures 12 amino acids from cysteine to phenylalanine. The only DNA kept is the CDR3, 36 bases in frame from the first base. A distance of 9 bases separates the germline ends of V and J, which lose 5 bases and 5 bases respectively. From a lookup of the germline V gene (reference sequence), CDR1 and CDR2 are MNHNY and SVGAGI. The sample was run on an Illumina HiSeq 1500. The raw public reads went through TCRdb reprocessing: fastp at Q25, MiXCR clone calling, in-frame beta chains kept. Rows matching on CDR3 protein sequence are summarized as one entry with the most common DNA and genes. A total of fewer than 900,000 distinct CDR3 sequences appear in this sample, 29% of them only once. In total, the top ten clones hold under 15% of the sample.

As regards this clonotype: The target of this receptor is not known. Base-call qualities are not available, and no considerably larger clone is one nucleotide away.

Broader findings and caveats from the paper: In both this cohort and an independent cohort of a few hundred donors, the cumulative frequency of public TCR beta family members distinguished carriers of CMV infection plus the relevant HLA type. The ex vivo response was dominated by HLA-C-restricted CMV-specific TCR beta clonotypes, which also provided the single most frequent clonotype in two of eight donors.

Sequencing was performed on cultured CD8+ T cells from PBMCs, taken from culture after CMV antigen stimulation. This clonotype was sampled from a human donor in good health (CMV status not recorded). Some clones in this sample may be carry-over from other donors' samples. This sequence uses TRBV6-6 and TRBJ1-2; the D gene is possibly TRBD1, with 5 bases matching. Read as DNA, the sequence is TGTGCCAGCAGTGGGGCGGGGTATGGCTACACCTTC. Translated, this gives CASSGAGYGYTF.